This entry features one T cell receptor (beta chain) sequence. This entry comes from a study of blood T cell repertoires in COVID-19. Study as a whole: Sample material is recorded as cDNA or gDNA derived from T cells, B-cell-depleted T cells, or PBMCs.

Authors' processing steps: Using reference gene primer amplification, nucleated cell counts were estimated. Data came from immunoSEQ multiplex PCR; TCRdb stores just in-frame clones and leaves some out. V and J calls plus clone size are reproduced from that table; the DNA served to infer D and trimming. The table has about 110,000 clones, 88% seen once. The source material was peripheral blood. This receptor was taken from a human donor in a cohort sampled during active COVID-19.

The CDR3 loop is CASSMEGAVYEQYF. In DNA form, the CDR3 reads TGTGCCAGTAGTATGGAGGGGGCGGTTTACGAGCAGTACTTC. The J gene is TRBJ2-7, the V gene TRBV19; TRBD1 might be the D (7 bases). The CDR3 extends over 14 amino acids. V lost 3 bases to trimming and J lost 4 bases, with 13 bases between them. The germline V gene encodes CDR1 LNHDA and CDR2 SQIVND (reference sequence).